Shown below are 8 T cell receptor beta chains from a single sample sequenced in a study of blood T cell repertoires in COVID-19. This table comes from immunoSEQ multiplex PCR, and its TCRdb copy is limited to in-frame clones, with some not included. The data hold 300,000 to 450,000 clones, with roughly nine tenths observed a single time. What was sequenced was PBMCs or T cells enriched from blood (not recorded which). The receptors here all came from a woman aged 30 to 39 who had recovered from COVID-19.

The CDR3 loop reads CASSPGLAGGLETQYF. In DNA, the CDR3 is TGTGCCAGCAGCCCGGGACTAGCGGGGGGCTTGGAGACCCAGTACTTC. This chain links TRBV9 with TRBJ2-5; 15 bases are shared with TRBD2. The V and J ends lost 4 bases and 5 bases, in that order; junction bases with no gene match: 6. Germline CDR1 reads SGDLS; CDR2 reads YYNGEE. The CDR3 covers 16 residues.

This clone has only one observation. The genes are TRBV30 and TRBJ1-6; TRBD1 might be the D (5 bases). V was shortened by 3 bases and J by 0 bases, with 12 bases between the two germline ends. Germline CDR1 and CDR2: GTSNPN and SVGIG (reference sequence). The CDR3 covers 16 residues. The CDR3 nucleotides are TGTGCCTGGAGAAACCGACAGCCCTCCTATAATTCACCCCTCCACTTT. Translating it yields CAWRNRQPSYNSPLHF.

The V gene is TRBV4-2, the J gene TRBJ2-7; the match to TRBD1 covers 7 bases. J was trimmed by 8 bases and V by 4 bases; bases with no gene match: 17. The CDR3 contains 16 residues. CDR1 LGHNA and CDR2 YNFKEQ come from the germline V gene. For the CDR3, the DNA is TGTGCCAGCAGCCCCCTGCCCCCGGGACAGACTACGCAGCAGTACTTC. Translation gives CASSPLPPGQTTQQYF.

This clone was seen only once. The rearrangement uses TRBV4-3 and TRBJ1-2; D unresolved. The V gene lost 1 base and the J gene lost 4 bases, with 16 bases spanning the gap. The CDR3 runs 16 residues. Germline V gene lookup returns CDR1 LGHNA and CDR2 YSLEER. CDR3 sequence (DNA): TGCGCCAGCAGCCAAGTTTCTCTGAGGGAGGGCTATGGCTACACCTTC. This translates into CASSQVSLREGYGYTF.

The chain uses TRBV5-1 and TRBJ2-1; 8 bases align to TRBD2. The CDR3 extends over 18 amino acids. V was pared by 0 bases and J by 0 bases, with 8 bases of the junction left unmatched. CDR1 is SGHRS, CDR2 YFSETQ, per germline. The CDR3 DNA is TGCGCCAGCAGCTTGGCCCAGCGGGGGACTAGCTCCTACAATGAGCAGTTCTTC. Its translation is CASSLAQRGTSSYNEQFF.

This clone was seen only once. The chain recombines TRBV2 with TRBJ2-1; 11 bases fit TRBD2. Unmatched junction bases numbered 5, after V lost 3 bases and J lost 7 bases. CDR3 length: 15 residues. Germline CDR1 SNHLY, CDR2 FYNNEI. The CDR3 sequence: CASSDLAGGQNEQFF. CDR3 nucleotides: TGTGCCAGCAGTGATCTAGCGGGGGGTCAAAATGAGCAGTTCTTC.

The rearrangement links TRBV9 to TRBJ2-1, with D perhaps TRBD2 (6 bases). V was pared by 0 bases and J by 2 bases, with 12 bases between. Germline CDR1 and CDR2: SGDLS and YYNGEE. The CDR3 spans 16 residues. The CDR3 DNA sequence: TGTGCCAGCAGCGTAGCTGGCGGGGCCACCTACAATGAGCAGTTCTTC. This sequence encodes CASSVAGGATYNEQFF.

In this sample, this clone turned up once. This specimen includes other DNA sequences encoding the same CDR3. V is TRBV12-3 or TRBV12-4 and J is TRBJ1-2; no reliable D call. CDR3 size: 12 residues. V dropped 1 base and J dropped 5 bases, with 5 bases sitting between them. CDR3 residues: CASSLGLYGYTF. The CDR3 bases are TGTGCCAGCAGTTTAGGACTATATGGCTACACCTTC.